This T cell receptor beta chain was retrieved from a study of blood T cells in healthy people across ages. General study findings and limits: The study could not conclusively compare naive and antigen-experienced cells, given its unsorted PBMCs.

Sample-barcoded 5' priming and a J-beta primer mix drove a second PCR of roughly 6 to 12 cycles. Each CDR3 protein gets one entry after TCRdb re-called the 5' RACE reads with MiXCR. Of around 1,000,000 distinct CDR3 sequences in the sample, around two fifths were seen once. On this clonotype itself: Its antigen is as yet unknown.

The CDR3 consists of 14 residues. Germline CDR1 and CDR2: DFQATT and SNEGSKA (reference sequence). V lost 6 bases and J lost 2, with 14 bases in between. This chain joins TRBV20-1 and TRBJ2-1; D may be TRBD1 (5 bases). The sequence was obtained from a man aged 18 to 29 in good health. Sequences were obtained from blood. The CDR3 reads CSARTTVAYNEQFF. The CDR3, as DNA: TGCAGTGCCCGGACGACAGTCGCCTACAATGAGCAGTTCTTC.